This T cell receptor beta chain was profiled in a study of blood T cell repertoires in COVID-19. Overall study context: Recovery among Cohort 3 donors was established by two negative PCRs, clearance, or symptom resolution.

The CDR3 has 16 amino acids. Trimming at V came to 4 bases and at J to 6 bases, leaving 15 bases not matched to a gene. Looked up from germline, CDR1 is SGHRS and CDR2 is YFSETQ. Participants came from around 25 US areas, aged roughly 18 to 89 years. Participants' own reports of clinical history determined their cohort assignment. Authors' processing steps: For nucleated cells, counts were estimated from reference gene primer amplification. Sequencing used immunoSEQ multiplex PCR; TCRdb keeps in-frame clones, though not all of them. From that table come the V and J calls and clone size; the DNA was used to work out D and trimming. Of approximately 150,000 clones listed, over 70% are singletons.

Sequencing was done on a sample of PBMCs or T cells enriched from blood (not recorded which). The receptor's source is a middle-aged man in a cohort exposed to, infected with or recovered from COVID-19 (not recorded which). The chain joins TRBV5-1 to TRBJ2-7, with 8 bases identical to TRBD1. The CDR3 loop reads CASSRWTGSFGAEQYF. Here the CDR3 DNA reads TGCGCCAGCAGCCGTTGGACAGGGTCATTCGGGGCCGAGCAGTACTTC.